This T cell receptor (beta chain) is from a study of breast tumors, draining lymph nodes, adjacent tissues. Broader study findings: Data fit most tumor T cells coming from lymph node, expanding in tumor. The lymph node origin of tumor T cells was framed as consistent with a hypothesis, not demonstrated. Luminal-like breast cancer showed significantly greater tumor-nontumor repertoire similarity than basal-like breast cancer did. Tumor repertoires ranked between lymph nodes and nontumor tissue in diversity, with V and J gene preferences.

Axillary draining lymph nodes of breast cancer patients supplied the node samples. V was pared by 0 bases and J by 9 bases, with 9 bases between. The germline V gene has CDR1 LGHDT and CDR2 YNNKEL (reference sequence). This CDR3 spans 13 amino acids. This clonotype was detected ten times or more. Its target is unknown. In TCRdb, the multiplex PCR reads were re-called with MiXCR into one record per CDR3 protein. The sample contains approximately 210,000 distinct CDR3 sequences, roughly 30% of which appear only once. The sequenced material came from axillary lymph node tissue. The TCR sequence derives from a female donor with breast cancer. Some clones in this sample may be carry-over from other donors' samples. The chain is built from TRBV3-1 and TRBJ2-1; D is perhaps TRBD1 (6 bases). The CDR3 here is CASSQEWGLEQFF. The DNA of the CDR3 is TGTGCCAGCAGCCAAGAATGGGGGCTTGAGCAGTTCTTC.